Presented here are 28 T cell receptor beta chains from one specimen sequenced in a study of blood T cell repertoires in COVID-19. The protocol was immunoSEQ multiplex PCR, while the TCRdb copy is restricted to in-frame clones and leaves out a portion. The sample shows around 280,000 clones, about 88% of them seen only once. The sequenced sample consisted of peripheral blood. These receptors were taken from a man aged 70 or older with acute or convalescent COVID-19.

The chain carries TRBV5-1 and TRBJ2-7; tentative D call: TRBD1 (6 bases). The V end lost 2 bases, the J end lost 1 base, and 13 bases lay between the germline ends. This CDR3 is 15 amino acids long. The germline V gene encodes CDR1 SGHRS and CDR2 YFSETQ. DNA of the CDR3: TGCGCCAGCAGCTTACGACAGGCGACATCCTACGAGCAGTACTTC. Protein sequence: CASSLRQATSYEQYF.

The rearrangement uses TRBV30 and TRBJ2-7, with 10 bases identical to TRBD2. Germline V gene data show CDR1 as GTSNPN and CDR2 as SVGIG (reference sequence). With 0 bases clipped from V and 6 bases from J, the junction kept 5 bases outside the gene matches. This CDR3 is 14 amino acids long. CDR3 nucleotides: TGTGCCTGGAGTGTGAGCCTAGCGGGAGCCGAGCAGTACTTC. Amino acid sequence: CAWSVSLAGAEQYF.

The J gene is TRBJ2-7, the V gene TRBV5-1; D perhaps matches TRBD1 (6 bases). Germline loops: CDR1 SGHRS, CDR2 YFSETQ. The V gene lost 3 bases and the J gene lost 0 bases, with 13 bases spanning the gap. CDR3 length equals 15 residues. The CDR3 is CASSSQGGLSYEQYF. DNA for the CDR3: TGCGCCAGCAGCTCACAGGGTGGTCTCTCCTACGAGCAGTACTTC.

The CDR3 region is CASWDFGELFF. The CDR3 DNA reads TGTGCCAGTTGGGACTTCGGGGAGCTGTTTTTT. This rearrangement joins TRBV19 to TRBJ2-2; tentative D call: TRBD2 (6 bases). The V and J ends lost 8 bases and 7 bases respectively, with 8 bases between them. CDR1 and CDR2 from the germline V gene are LNHDA and SQIVND (reference sequence). The length of the CDR3 is 11 residues.

The gene calls are TRBV19 and TRBJ2-5; weak D call: TRBD1 (6 bases). The CDR3 covers 13 residues. Germline V gives CDR1 LNHDA, CDR2 SQIVND (reference sequence). V was trimmed by 6 bases and J by 1 base, leaving 9 bases between them. Here the CDR3 DNA reads TGTGCCAGTAGCGGACAGTTCCAAGAGACCCAGTACTTC. Protein product: CASSGQFQETQYF.

This rearrangement joins TRBV6-6 to TRBJ1-6, with D possibly matching TRBD1 (5 bases). CDR1 is MNHNY and CDR2 is SVGAGI in the germline V gene (reference sequence). The CDR3 has 13 amino acids. The V end was cut by 7 bases, the J end by 10 bases, with 14 bases between. CDR3 nucleotide sequence: TGTGCCAGCACCGTCATACAGGAGTCACCCCTCCACTTT. It is translated as CASTVIQESPLHF.

V and J are TRBV10-2 and TRBJ1-4; tentatively, D is TRBD1 (5 bases). V dropped 5 bases and J dropped 4 bases, with 14 bases sitting between them. Per the germline V gene, CDR1 is WSHSY and CDR2 is SAAADI. The CDR3 loop spans 15 amino acids. CDR3: CASSQPPGGNEKLFF. The CDR3 DNA is TGCGCCAGCAGTCAGCCTCCGGGGGGTAATGAAAAACTGTTTTTT.

The chain couples TRBV6-1 to TRBJ2-5, with 7 positions matching TRBD2. The CDR3 consists of 15 residues. The V and J ends lost 2 bases and 0 bases, in that order; junction bases with no gene match: 3. The germline gives CDR1 MNHNS, CDR2 SASEGT. CDR3 in DNA: TGTGCCAGCAGTGAAATGAGCGGGAACCAAGAGACCCAGTACTTC. This translates into CASSEMSGNQETQYF.

The chain recombines TRBV7-2 with TRBJ2-7; perhaps TRBD2 as D (7 bases). The CDR3 runs 15 residues. Trimming removed 2 bases at V and 7 bases at J, with 18 bases between. CDR1 and CDR2 from the germline V gene are SGHTA and FQGNSA. CDR3 loop: CASSLRDPGGGEQYF. CDR3 coding DNA: TGTGCCAGCAGCTTACGAGATCCGGGGGGCGGGGAGCAGTACTTC.

The chain links TRBV19 to TRBJ2-3, with 8 nucleotides matching TRBD1. The CDR3 is 15 amino acids. The V and J ends lost 6 bases and 1 base, in that order; junction bases with no gene match: 6. The germline V gene encodes CDR1 LNHDA and CDR2 SQIVND (reference sequence). CDR3 protein: CASSVAGQGTDTQYF. The CDR3 DNA reads as TGTGCCAGTAGCGTCGCGGGACAGGGCACAGATACGCAGTATTTT.

The gene calls are TRBV3-1 (or the pseudogene TRBV3-2) and TRBJ2-5; the match to TRBD1 covers 7 bases. This CDR3 has 13 amino acids. After removal of 2 bases from V and 5 bases from J, the junction contained 2 bases not matched to a gene. Germline lookup yields CDR1 LGHDT and CDR2 YNNKEL (reference sequence). The CDR3 DNA reads as TGTGCCAGCAGCCAAAGGGGGCCGGAGACCCAGTACTTC. Residues: CASSQRGPETQYF.

J is TRBJ2-3 and V is TRBV5-5; D perhaps matches TRBD2 (6 bases). Germline CDR1 and CDR2: SGHKS and YYEKEE (reference sequence). The CDR3 totals 16 residues. Trimming left V 4 bases short and J 0 bases short, with 15 bases between. The CDR3 DNA reads TGTGCCAGCAGCCTAGGTTATAGCGGCAGCACAGATACGCAGTATTTT. Translation: CASSLGYSGSTDTQYF.

J is TRBJ2-2 and V is TRBV5-1; TRBD2 matches 11 bases. This CDR3 is 17 amino acids long. Trimming at V came to 3 bases and at J to 2 bases, leaving 6 bases not matched to a gene. Germline V gene data show CDR1 as SGHRS and CDR2 as YFSETQ. The CDR3 loop is CASSSPTSGVNTGELFF. CDR3 DNA sequence: TGCGCCAGCAGCTCCCCGACTAGCGGGGTTAACACCGGGGAGCTGTTTTTT.

This chain joins TRBV19 and TRBJ1-2; 7 bases are a match to TRBD1. V lost 11 bases and J lost 3; bases outside the gene matches: 15. This CDR3 has 15 residues. CDR1 LNHDA and CDR2 SQIVND come from the germline V gene (reference sequence). The CDR3 reads CASRAGGFSYYGYTF. In nucleotides, the CDR3 is TGTGCCTCCAGGGCAGGGGGATTTTCTTACTATGGCTACACCTTC.

The gene calls are TRBV7-9 and TRBJ2-1; D possibly corresponds to TRBD2 (5 bases). Germline V gives CDR1 SEHNR, CDR2 FQNEAQ (reference sequence). Trimming took off 5 bases at V and 8 bases at J, with 19 bases between the two ends. The length of the CDR3 is 15 residues. Here the CDR3 DNA reads TGTGCCAGCAGCCCACGGGAACAGTCTTTCGATGAGCAGTTCTTC. Translation gives CASSPREQSFDEQFF.

The chain has TRBV19 and TRBJ2-1, with 9 bases matching TRBD1. The germline CDR1 and CDR2 sequences are LNHDA and SQIVND (reference sequence). The trim removed 5 bases at V and 12 bases at J, leaving 5 bases unmatched. This CDR3 has 12 residues. The CDR3 is CASSAGQGGQFF. As DNA, the CDR3 is TGTGCCAGTAGTGCGGGACAGGGCGGGCAGTTCTTC.

The rearrangement joins TRBV5-1 to TRBJ2-5, with TRBD2 matching 13 bases. This CDR3 comprises 17 residues. J was trimmed by 5 bases and V by 2 bases; bases with no gene match: 9. The germline CDR1 and CDR2 sequences are SGHRS and YFSETQ. The CDR3 DNA reads TGCGCCAGCAGCTTCGGACTAGCGGGGGCGGTCCGGGAGACCCAGTACTTC. Its protein is CASSFGLAGAVRETQYF.

Here the CDR3 DNA reads TGTGCCAGCAGCGTAGACGGGCAGGGGGTAAAGACCCAGTACTTC. Translating it yields CASSVDGQGVKTQYF. The V gene is TRBV9, the J gene TRBJ2-5; 7 bases align to TRBD1. Trimming cost V 0 bases and J 6 bases; bases outside gene matches: 8. CDR1 and CDR2 from the germline V gene are SGDLS and YYNGEE. CDR3 length: 15 amino acids. The whole variable domain, filled in from reference TRBV9 and TRBJ2-5, reads DSGVTQTPKHLITATGQRVTLRCSPRSGDLSVYWYQQSLDQGLQFLIQYYNGEERAKGNILERFSAQQFPDLHSELNLSSLELGDSALYFCASSVDGQGVKTQYFGPGTRLLVL.

The chain is built from TRBV10-3 and TRBJ1-3, with 9 positions matching TRBD1. CDR3 length: 15 amino acids. Germline CDR1 is ENHRY and CDR2 is SYGVKD. With 11 bases clipped from V and 4 bases from J, the junction kept 12 bases outside the gene matches. The CDR3 coding sequence is TGTGCCGCCTCAAGCTTACAGGGGGCGGGAAACACCATATATTTT. This gives the protein CAASSLQGAGNTIYF.

This chain links TRBV7-9 with TRBJ1-4; maybe TRBD1 (6 bases). V lost 1 base to trimming and J lost 7 bases, with 10 bases between them. This CDR3 comprises 14 residues. Germline assignment: CDR1 SEHNR and CDR2 FQNEAQ (reference sequence). The CDR3 spells CASSLVDRSEKLFF. The CDR3 DNA is TGTGCCAGCAGCTTAGTGGACAGAAGTGAAAAACTGTTTTTT.

This sequence joins TRBV9 and TRBJ2-5, with D possibly TRBD1 on 8 matching bases. CDR3 length: 15 amino acids. V lost 1 base, J lost 7 bases, and 17 bases lay in between. From germline, CDR1 is SGDLS and CDR2 YYNGEE. CDR3 bases: TGTGCCAGCAGCGTAAACACAGGGGGGGTTGGGACCCAGTACTTC. Translating gives CASSVNTGGVGTQYF.

This chain links TRBV10-3 with TRBJ1-1; no definite D call. The CDR3 covers 13 residues. Trimming took off 0 bases at V and 6 bases at J, with 8 bases between the two ends. From germline, CDR1 is ENHRY and CDR2 SYGVKD. CDR3 amino acids: CAISESISAEAFF. DNA for the CDR3: TGTGCCATCAGTGAGTCGATCAGTGCTGAAGCTTTCTTT.

This rearrangement joins TRBV11-3 to TRBJ1-1; possible D gene TRBD1, 5 bases. V lost 4 bases, J lost 1 base, and 7 bases lay in between. Germline V gene data show CDR1 as SGHNT and CDR2 as YENEEA. This CDR3 contains 13 residues. CDR3 region: CASSSGGNTEAFF. CDR3 in DNA: TGTGCCAGCAGCTCGGGGGGGAACACTGAAGCTTTCTTT.

The chain carries TRBV19 and TRBJ1-1; D unresolved. The CDR3 has 13 amino acids. The V end was cut by 1 base, the J end by 8 bases, with 11 bases between. The V gene's germline CDR1 is LNHDA and CDR2 SQIVND (reference sequence). The DNA of the CDR3 is TGTGCCAGTAGTATAGGTTGGGGAGGCGAAGCTTTCTTT. Its protein product is CASSIGWGGEAFF.

Only one count was recorded for this clone. J is TRBJ1-5 and V is TRBV10-3; 7 bases are a match to TRBD1. This CDR3 spans 14 amino acids. Germline CDR1 ENHRY, CDR2 SYGVKD. V lost 5 bases and J lost 6; bases outside the gene matches: 7. CDR3: CAISTGEASQPQHF. In DNA, the CDR3 is TGTGCCATCAGTACAGGGGAAGCAAGTCAGCCCCAGCATTTT.

This chain uses TRBV18 with TRBJ2-5, with D tentatively TRBD2 (5 bases). The ends were cut back, 3 bases at V and 2 bases at J, with 7 bases in the middle. This CDR3 is 13 amino acids long. CDR1 and CDR2 (germline): KGHSH, LQKENI. Here the CDR3 reads CASSPRDQETQYF. In DNA, the CDR3 is TGTGCCAGCTCACCTCGGGATCAAGAGACCCAGTACTTC. Filled out from reference TRBV18 and TRBJ2-5, the complete variable domain reads NAGVMQNPRHLVRRRGQEARLRCSPMKGHSHVYWYRQLPEEGLKFMVYLQKENIIDESGMPKERFSAEFPKEGPSILRIQQVVRGDSAAYFCASSPRDQETQYFGPGTRLLVL.

The CDR3 here is CSVSGTGQSQQYF. In DNA, the CDR3 is TGCAGCGTTTCCGGGACAGGCCAATCCCAGCAGTACTTC. The chain is built from TRBV29-1 and TRBJ2-7, with 8 positions matching TRBD1. The CDR3 length is 13 residues. V trimming: 5 bases; J trimming: 8 bases; junction bases outside the gene matches: 11. CDR1 and CDR2 from the germline V gene are SQVTM and ANQGSEA.

This clone turned up a few times. The chain combines TRBV6-1 with TRBJ2-7, with D perhaps TRBD2 (6 bases). Germline V CDR1 and CDR2: MNHNS, SASEGT. The V and J ends lost 3 bases and 3 bases respectively, with 12 bases between them. The CDR3 runs 14 residues. The CDR3 bases are TGTGCCAGCAGTGAGGGAGGACTCATCTACGAGCAGTACTTC. As protein: CASSEGGLIYEQYF.